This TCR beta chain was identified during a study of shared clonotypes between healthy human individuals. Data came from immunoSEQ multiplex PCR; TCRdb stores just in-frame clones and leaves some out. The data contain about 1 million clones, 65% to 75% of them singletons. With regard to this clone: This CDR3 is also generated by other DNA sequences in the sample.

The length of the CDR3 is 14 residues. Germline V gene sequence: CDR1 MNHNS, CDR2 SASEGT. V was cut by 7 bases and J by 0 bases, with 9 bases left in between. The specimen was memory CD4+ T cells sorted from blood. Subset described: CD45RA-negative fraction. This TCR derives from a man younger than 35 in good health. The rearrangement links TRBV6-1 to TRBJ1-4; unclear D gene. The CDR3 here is CASIGFATNEKLFF. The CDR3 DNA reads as TGTGCCAGCATCGGATTTGCAACTAATGAAAAACTGTTTTTT.